The 21 T cell receptor beta chains below all came from one sample that was sequenced in a study of blood T cell repertoires in COVID-19. The assay was immunoSEQ multiplex PCR, and TCRdb's table has in-frame clones only and misses some. Of 90,000 or so clones in the sample, about 87% were seen once. Sequencing used peripheral blood. The receptors derive from a human donor in a cohort sampled during active COVID-19.

The chain combines TRBV5-4 with TRBJ1-1; no definite D call. Trimming removed 0 bases from V and 6 bases from J, with 15 bases in between. Looked up from germline, CDR1 is SGHNT and CDR2 is YYREEE (reference sequence). This CDR3 comprises 15 residues. CDR3 sequence (DNA): TGTGCCAGCAGCTTGGGAGGTCCCGGGCGGGCTGAAGCTTTCTTT. Protein: CASSLGGPGRAEAFF.

This chain joins TRBV3-1 (or the pseudogene TRBV3-2) and TRBJ2-2; 8 positions match TRBD1. Germline V gene lookup returns CDR1 LGHDT and CDR2 YNNKEL (reference sequence). This CDR3 has 16 amino acids. The J segment lost 6 bases and the V segment lost 6 bases, leaving 12 bases of the junction unmatched. CDR3 DNA sequence: TGTGCCAGCAGAAGGACAGGGTTAGTAGGTTCCGGGGAGCTGTTTTTT. It is translated as CASRRTGLVGSGELFF.

The V call is TRBV5-4, the J call TRBJ1-2, with 7 bases that match TRBD1. V lost 5 bases to trimming and J lost 4 bases; unmatched junction nucleotides: 8. CDR1 is SGHNT, CDR2 YYREEE, per germline (reference sequence). The length of the CDR3 is 14 residues. The chain's CDR3 is CASSFTGTAYGYTF. CDR3 coding DNA: TGTGCCAGCAGTTTCACCGGGACAGCCTATGGCTACACCTTC.

J is TRBJ1-1 and V is TRBV5-1; D not certain. The V end lost 2 bases, the J end lost 0 bases, and 5 bases lay between the germline ends. This CDR3 has 13 residues. Germline V gene data show CDR1 as SGHRS and CDR2 as YFSETQ. DNA of the CDR3: TGCGCCAGCAGCTTATATATGAACACTGAAGCTTTCTTT. Translated: CASSLYMNTEAFF.

This clone turned up a few times. The chain joins TRBV27 to TRBJ1-5; no clear D gene. Germline CDR1 MNHEY, CDR2 SMNVEV (reference sequence). The ends were cut back, 3 bases at V and 0 bases at J, with 6 bases in the middle. The CDR3 runs to 14 residues. CDR3 DNA sequence: TGTGCCAGCAGTTTGGCGGTTAGCAATCAGCCCCAGCATTTT. Its protein product is CASSLAVSNQPQHF.

V and J are TRBV5-6 and TRBJ2-7; 9 positions agree with TRBD1. The CDR3 runs 14 residues. Germline V gives CDR1 SGHDT, CDR2 YYEEEE. After removal of 3 bases from V and 4 bases from J, the junction contained 5 bases not matched to a gene. CDR3 residues: CASSSRQGVYEQYF. CDR3 in DNA: TGTGCCAGCAGCTCGAGACAGGGGGTATACGAGCAGTACTTC.

The chain carries TRBV7-9 and TRBJ2-5, with TRBD2 matching 11 bases. Germline loops: CDR1 SEHNR, CDR2 FQNEAQ (reference sequence). The V and J ends lost 5 bases and 0 bases, in that order; junction bases with no gene match: 5. This CDR3 contains 16 residues. CDR3 in amino acids: CASSTRLAGYQETQYF. The CDR3, as DNA: TGTGCCAGCAGCACCCGACTAGCGGGGTACCAAGAGACCCAGTACTTC.

J is TRBJ1-2 and V is TRBV28, with unresolved D. This CDR3 comprises 12 residues. CDR1 and CDR2 from the germline V gene are MDHEN and SYDVKM. V shed 3 bases and J shed 8 bases, with 10 bases lying between them. The CDR3 spells CASSLSGSGYTF. CDR3 sequence (DNA): TGTGCCAGCAGTTTGAGCGGTTCGGGCTACACCTTC.

V gene TRBV28 combines with J gene TRBJ1-5, with D tentatively TRBD1 (6 bases). Trimming removed 5 bases at V and 5 bases at J, with 16 bases between. The CDR3 is 15 residues long. CDR1 and CDR2 from the germline V gene are MDHEN and SYDVKM. In DNA, the CDR3 is TGTGCCAGCAGTACCTATAGGGGGGGCGATCAGCCCCAGCATTTT. This codes for CASSTYRGGDQPQHF. Full variable domain (missing parts from reference TRBV28 and TRBJ1-5): DVKVTQSSRYLVKRTGEKVFLECVQDMDHENMFWYRQDPGLGLRLIYFSYDVKMKEKGDIPEGYSVSREKKERFSLILESASTNQTSMYLCASSTYRGGDQPQHFGDGTRLSIL.

This clone was counted between two and nine times. The DNA of the CDR3 is TGTGCCAGCAGGGACCCCCAGGGGCATCAGCCCCAGCATTTT. It specifies CASRDPQGHQPQHF. This chain uses TRBV7-2 with TRBJ1-5, with D perhaps TRBD1 (6 bases). This CDR3 comprises 14 residues. The V end lost 6 bases, the J end lost 5 bases, and 14 bases lay between the germline ends. The germline V gene has CDR1 SGHTA and CDR2 FQGNSA.

The chain couples TRBV5-1 to TRBJ2-7; D might be TRBD2 (6 bases). The CDR3 is made up of 15 amino acids. Germline CDR1 SGHRS, CDR2 YFSETQ. Trimming removed 0 bases at V and 7 bases at J, with 17 bases between. CDR3 loop: CASSLAGQTSEEQYF. For the CDR3, the DNA is TGCGCCAGCAGCTTGGCCGGGCAGACTAGTGAGGAGCAGTACTTC.

This clone has only one observation. In the same sample, other DNA sequences code for this CDR3. The chain recombines TRBV9 with TRBJ1-3; D not resolved. The germline V gene encodes CDR1 SGDLS and CDR2 YYNGEE. V dropped 0 bases and J dropped 2 bases, with 3 bases sitting between them. The length of the CDR3 is 13 residues. The CDR3 region is CASSVAAGNTIYF. CDR3 bases: TGTGCCAGCAGCGTAGCCGCTGGAAACACCATATATTTT.

The gene calls are TRBV5-1 and TRBJ2-6; D is ambiguous. Germline-derived CDR1 and CDR2 are SGHRS and YFSETQ. This CDR3 contains 14 residues. The germline V and J ends were trimmed by 7 bases and 2 bases, with 10 bases remaining between them. CDR3 nucleotides: TGCGCCAGCGAAAAGAGTGCTGGGGCCAACGTCCTGACTTTC. As protein: CASEKSAGANVLTF. Complete variable domain (other parts from reference TRBV5-1 and TRBJ2-6): KAGVTQTPRYLIKTRGQQVTLSCSPISGHRSVSWYQQTPGQGLQFLFEYFSETQRNKGNFPGRFSGRQFSNSRSEMNVSTLELGDSALYLCASEKSAGANVLTFGAGSRLTVL.

CDR3 sequence reads: CASSPRGTVNTEAFF. The DNA for the CDR3 is TGTGCCAGCAGCCCACGCGGGACCGTAAACACTGAAGCTTTCTTT. The chain combines TRBV11-2 with TRBJ1-1, with TRBD1 as a possible D gene (5 bases). CDR3 length: 15 amino acids. Trimming stripped 5 bases from V and 2 bases from J, with 15 bases between. The germline V gene encodes CDR1 SGHAT and CDR2 FQNNGV.

The CDR3 spells CASSLIGQGNSPLHF. In DNA, the CDR3 is TGTGCCAGCAGTCTCATCGGACAGGGAAATTCACCCCTCCACTTT. V usage is TRBV6-5 and J usage is TRBJ1-6; 8 nucleotides align to TRBD1. CDR3 size: 15 residues. Germline loops: CDR1 MNHEY, CDR2 SVGAGI. With 5 bases clipped from V and 7 bases from J, the junction kept 7 bases outside the gene matches.

The rearrangement links TRBV29-1 to TRBJ1-2; 7 nucleotides match TRBD1. Per germline, CDR1 SQVTM and CDR2 ANQGSEA. The CDR3 length is 14 residues. V was pared by 6 bases and J by 4 bases, with 11 bases of the junction left unmatched. CDR3 DNA sequence: TGCAGCGTCACAATCCTAGGGGGCGGCTATGGCTACACCTTC. The encoded protein is CSVTILGGGYGYTF.

This clone came up once. The rearrangement links TRBV4-3 to TRBJ1-1; TRBD1 is a possible D gene (5 bases). V was cut by 2 bases and J by 1 base, with 8 bases left in between. Per germline, CDR1 LGHNA and CDR2 YSLEER. This CDR3 is built from 14 residues. CDR3 sequence reads: CASSQRGRNTEAFF. In DNA form, the CDR3 reads TGCGCCAGCAGCCAAAGGGGAAGGAACACTGAAGCTTTCTTT.

This chain links TRBV11-2 with TRBJ1-4; D perhaps matches TRBD1 (5 bases). The V gene's germline CDR1 is SGHAT and CDR2 FQNNGV. V was trimmed by 5 bases and J by 7 bases, leaving 14 bases between them. The CDR3 totals 14 residues. The CDR3 DNA reads as TGTGCCAGCAGCCCGCAGGGCTTGAGTGAAAAACTGTTTTTT. This gives the protein CASSPQGLSEKLFF. The whole variable domain, remainder taken from reference TRBV11-2 and TRBJ1-4, is EAGVAQSPRYKIIEKRQSVAFWCNPISGHATLYWYQQILGQGPKLLIQFQNNGVVDDSQLPKDRFSAERLKGVDSTLKIQPAKLEDSAVYLCASSPQGLSEKLFFGSGTQLSVL.

This chain links TRBV7-3 with TRBJ2-3, with D maybe TRBD2 (5 bases). The CDR3 runs to 16 residues. CDR1 is SGHTA, CDR2 FQGTGA, per germline. Trimming shortened V by 1 base and J by 1 base, and 12 bases separated the two germline ends. The CDR3 reads CASSLKPGLGTDTQYF. The CDR3 DNA reads as TGTGCCAGCAGCTTAAAGCCGGGATTGGGCACAGATACGCAGTATTTT.

In the case of this clone: Its ends do not fully match the called genes, so a read error is possible. The chain joins TRBV3-1 (or the pseudogene TRBV3-2) to TRBJ2-7, with TRBD2 matching over 9 bases. CDR1 and CDR2 from the germline V gene are LGHDT and YNNKEL (reference sequence). There are 17 residues in the CDR3. The CDR3 is CASSQARTSVGTYEQYF. DNA for the CDR3: TGTGCCAGCAGTCAAGCAAGGACTAGCGTCGGTACCTACGAGCAGTACTTC.

The V gene is TRBV19, the J gene TRBJ2-1, with 11 bases lining up with TRBD2. The CDR3 extends over 15 amino acids. Germline V lookup: CDR1 LNHDA, CDR2 SQIVND (reference sequence). V trimming: 4 bases; J trimming: 4 bases; junction bases outside the gene matches: 3. CDR3 nucleotide sequence: TGTGCCAGTAGTACGGGACTAGCGGTTTACAATGAGCAGTTCTTC. It translates to CASSTGLAVYNEQFF.